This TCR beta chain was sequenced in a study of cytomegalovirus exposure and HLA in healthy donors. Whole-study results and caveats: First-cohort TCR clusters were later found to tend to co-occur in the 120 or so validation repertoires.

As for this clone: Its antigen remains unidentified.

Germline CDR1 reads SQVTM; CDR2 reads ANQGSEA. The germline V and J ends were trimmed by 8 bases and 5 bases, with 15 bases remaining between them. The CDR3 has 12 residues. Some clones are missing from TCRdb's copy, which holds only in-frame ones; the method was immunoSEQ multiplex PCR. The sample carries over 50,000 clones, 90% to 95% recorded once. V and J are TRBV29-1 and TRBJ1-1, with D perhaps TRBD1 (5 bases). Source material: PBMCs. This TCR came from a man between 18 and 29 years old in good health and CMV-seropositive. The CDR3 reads CSTSKGLTEAFF. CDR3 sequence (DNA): TGCAGCACCTCTAAGGGGCTTACTGAAGCTTTCTTT.